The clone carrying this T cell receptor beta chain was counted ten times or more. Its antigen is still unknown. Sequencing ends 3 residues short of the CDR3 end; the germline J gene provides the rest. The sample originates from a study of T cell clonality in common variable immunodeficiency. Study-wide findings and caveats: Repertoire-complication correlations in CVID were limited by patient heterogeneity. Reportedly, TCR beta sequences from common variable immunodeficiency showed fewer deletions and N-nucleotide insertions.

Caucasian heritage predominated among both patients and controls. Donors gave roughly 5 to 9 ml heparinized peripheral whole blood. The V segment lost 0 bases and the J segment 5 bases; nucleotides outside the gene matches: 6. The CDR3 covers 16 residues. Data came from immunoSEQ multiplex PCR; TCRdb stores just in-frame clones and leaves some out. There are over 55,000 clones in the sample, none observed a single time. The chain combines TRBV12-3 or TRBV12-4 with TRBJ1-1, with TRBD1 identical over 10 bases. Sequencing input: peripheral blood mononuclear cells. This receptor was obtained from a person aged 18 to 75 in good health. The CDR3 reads CASSLAGGQGRTEAFF. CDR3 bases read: TGTGCCAGCAGTTTAGCAGGGGGACAGGGGCGTACTGAA.